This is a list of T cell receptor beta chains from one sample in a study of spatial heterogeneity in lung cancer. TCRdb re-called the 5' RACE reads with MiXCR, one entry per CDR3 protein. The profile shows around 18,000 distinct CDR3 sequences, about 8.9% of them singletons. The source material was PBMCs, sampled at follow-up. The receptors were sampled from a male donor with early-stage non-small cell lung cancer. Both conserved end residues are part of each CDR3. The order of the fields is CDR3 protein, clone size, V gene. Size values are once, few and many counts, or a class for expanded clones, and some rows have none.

cdr3_aa: CASSPQGANTEAFF
clone_size: few
v_call: TRBV9

cdr3_aa: CASSYRDNYGYTF
clone_size: many
v_call: TRBV6-2/TRBV6-3

cdr3_aa: CASSIQSRESDTQYF
clone_size: many
v_call: TRBV5-1

cdr3_aa: CASSQDRAGGGNEQFF
clone_size: many
v_call: TRBV3-1

cdr3_aa: CASSLGQGGYGYTF
clone_size: many
v_call: TRBV7-9

cdr3_aa: CASSTSGNTGELFF
clone_size: few
v_call: TRBV7-6

cdr3_aa: CASSLGQGMYEQYF
clone_size: many
v_call: TRBV11-3

cdr3_aa: CASSSRRAALGETQYF
clone_size: many
v_call: TRBV5-4

cdr3_aa: CASSELAGKTGELFF
clone_size: -
v_call: TRBV2

cdr3_aa: CASSSGLAGGDTQYF
clone_size: many
v_call: TRBV9

cdr3_aa: CASSPWASGTAQFF
clone_size: -
v_call: TRBV27

cdr3_aa: CSVRPGQKNTEAFF
clone_size: -
v_call: TRBV20-1